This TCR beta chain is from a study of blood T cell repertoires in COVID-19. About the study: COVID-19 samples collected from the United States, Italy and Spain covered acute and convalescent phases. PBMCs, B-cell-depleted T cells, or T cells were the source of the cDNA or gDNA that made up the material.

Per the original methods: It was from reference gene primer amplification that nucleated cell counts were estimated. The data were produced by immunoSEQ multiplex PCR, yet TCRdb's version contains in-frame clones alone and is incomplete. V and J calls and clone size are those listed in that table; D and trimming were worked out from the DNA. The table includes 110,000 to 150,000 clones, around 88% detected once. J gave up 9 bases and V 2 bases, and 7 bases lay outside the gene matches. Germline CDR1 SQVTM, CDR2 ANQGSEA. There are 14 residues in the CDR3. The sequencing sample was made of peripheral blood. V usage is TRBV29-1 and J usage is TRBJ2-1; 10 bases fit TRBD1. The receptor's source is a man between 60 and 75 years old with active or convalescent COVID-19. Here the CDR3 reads CSVEKTGQGREQFF. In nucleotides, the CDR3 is TGCAGCGTTGAAAAAACGGGACAGGGGCGTGAGCAGTTCTTC.